A single sample is the source of the 32 T cell receptor beta chains below, sequenced in a study of regulatory T cells in long-lasting Graves disease. Stated time point: newly diagnosed GD, antithyroid drugs for less than 3 months. PBMC RNA was the source of the TCR library. TCR beta libraries were built with iRepertoire HTBI primers and Arm-PCR of CDR3 regions. TCRdb reanalysed the multiplex PCR reads using MiXCR and keeps one entry per CDR3 protein. The sample has 320,000 or so distinct CDR3 sequences; about a sixth are singletons. The material sequenced was peripheral blood mononuclear cells (PBMCs), taken at new diagnosis, from a patient treated with antithyroid drugs. The receptors derive from a female donor with Graves disease.

This clonotype was recorded at least ten times. The chain couples TRBV18 to TRBJ2-1, with D tentatively TRBD1 or TRBD2 (5 bases each). Germline CDR1 is KGHSH and CDR2 is LQKENI. This CDR3 spans 13 amino acids. V dropped 2 bases and J dropped 6 bases, with 8 bases sitting between them. The CDR3 spells CASSPGDGNEQFF. The CDR3 DNA reads TGTGCCAGCTCACCAGGGGACGGCAATGAGCAGTTCTTC. Full variable domain (outside the CDR3, taken from reference TRBV18 and TRBJ2-1): NAGVMQNPRHLVRRRGQEARLRCSPMKGHSHVYWYRQLPEEGLKFMVYLQKENIIDESGMPKERFSAEFPKEGPSILRIQQVVRGDSAAYFCASSPGDGNEQFFGPGTRLTVL.

On this clonotype itself: It is likely a read error: a sequence one base away is far more abundant. Without the conserved terminal phenylalanine or tryptophan, this CDR3 likely stems from a read error. The chain couples TRBV2 to TRBJ2-1; either TRBD1 or TRBD2 may fit D (6 bases each). The end of the DNA is better explained by TRBJ2-4, so the J call may be wrong. CDR1 is SNHLY and CDR2 is FYNNEI in the germline V gene. The CDR3 extends over 16 amino acids. The CDR3 DNA reads as TGTGCCAGCAGTTATAGCGGACAGAGGGGGAAAAACATTCAGTACGTC. This encodes CASSYSGQRGKNIQYV.

This clonotype was recorded many times. V gene TRBV7-3 combines with J gene TRBJ2-3; D is unresolved. CDR3 size: 13 residues. Germline loops: CDR1 SGHTA, CDR2 FQGTGA. V lost 4 bases and J lost 7, with 12 bases in between. The CDR3 region has the DNA TGTGCCAGCAGCTCGGTCCTGGGCCATACGCAGTATTTT. It specifies CASSSVLGHTQYF.

Comment on this clonotype: With a far larger clone one base away, a read error is the likely cause. The rearrangement joins TRBV12-3 or TRBV12-4 to TRBJ2-5, with 8 nucleotides matching TRBD1. The junction had 6 bases not matched to a gene; V was cut back by 3 bases and J by 3 bases. The CDR3 extends over 15 amino acids. The CDR3 loop is CASSFRQGWEETQYF. The CDR3 region has the DNA TGTGCCAGCAGTTTCCGACAGGGGTGGGAAGAGACCCAGTACTTC.

This clonotype came up a few times. The CDR3 reads CASSISGFQPQHF. The CDR3, as DNA: TGTGCCAGTAGTATATCTGGGTTTCAGCCCCAGCATTTT. This chain joins TRBV19 and TRBJ1-5; the D is unclear. The germline gives CDR1 LNHDA, CDR2 SQIVND (reference sequence). The V gene lost 2 bases and the J gene lost 6 bases, with 8 bases spanning the gap. The CDR3 extends over 13 amino acids.

This clonotype was counted ten times or more. The V call is TRBV11-3, the J call TRBJ2-1, with TRBD2 identical over 10 bases. The germline V gene has CDR1 SGHNT and CDR2 YENEEA. V trimming: 4 bases; J trimming: 6 bases; junction bases outside the gene matches: 6. The CDR3 is 15 amino acids. The CDR3 region has the DNA TGTGCCAGCAGCTCTAGCGGGAGCCCCTTCAATGAGCAGTTCTTC. This encodes CASSSSGSPFNEQFF.

V gene TRBV4-2 combines with J gene TRBJ2-1, with D maybe TRBD1 (7 bases). The V gene lost 2 bases and the J gene lost 7 bases, with 21 bases spanning the gap. Germline values: CDR1 LGHNA, CDR2 YNFKEQ. The CDR3 is made up of 17 amino acids. CDR3 DNA sequence: TGTGCCAGCAGCCAACGCTCAGGGGGGTCCTTAGGTAATGAGCAGTTCTTC. Protein sequence: CASSQRSGGSLGNEQFF.

This clonotype was picked up many times. The chain employs TRBV28 and TRBJ1-5, with 8 bases that match TRBD1. The germline V gene has CDR1 MDHEN and CDR2 SYDVKM. This CDR3 spans 14 amino acids. With 7 bases clipped from V and 11 bases from J, the junction kept 13 bases outside the gene matches. CDR3 protein: CASTKQGGRGAQHF. The CDR3 DNA sequence: TGTGCCAGCACTAAACAGGGGGGGAGGGGGGCCCAGCATTTT.

In this sample, this clonotype turned up many times. The gene calls are TRBV12-3 or TRBV12-4 and TRBJ2-1; TRBD2 matches at 10 bases. The CDR3 length is 13 residues. Trimming removed 7 bases from V and 8 bases from J; junction bases left unmatched: 5. CDR3 DNA: TGTGCCAGCACACTAGCGGGACATCATGAGCAGTTCTTC. Its protein product is CASTLAGHHEQFF.

This clonotype was seen ten or more times. The junction departs from the called germline gene at one end, perhaps through a read error. The rearrangement joins TRBV6-1 to TRBJ2-3; possible D gene TRBD1, 6 bases. Germline V gene sequence: CDR1 MNHNS, CDR2 SASEGT. The CDR3 runs to 14 residues. CDR3 region: CASTTLQGTDTQYF. CDR3 DNA sequence: TGTGCCAGCACCACCTTACAGGGCACGGATACGCAGTATTTT.

This clonotype was detected a few times. A much larger clone is a single base away; this may be a read error. The chain employs TRBV20-1 and TRBJ2-1, with a tentative D call TRBD2 (5 bases). CDR3 length: 14 amino acids. CDR1 DFQATT and CDR2 SNEGSKA come from the germline V gene (reference sequence). CDR3 sequence reads: CSARAPSRDNKQFF. DNA for the CDR3: TGCAGTGCTAGGGCACCTAGCCGAGACAATAAGCAGTTCTTC.

Turning to this clonotype: A single base is all that separates this from a far larger clone, so a read error is likely. The gene calls are TRBV11-3 and TRBJ2-2, with D tentatively TRBD1 (5 bases). The CDR3 is 13 amino acids. The V end was cut by 8 bases, the J end by 3 bases, with 10 bases between. The germline CDR1 and CDR2 sequences are SGHNT and YENEEA. CDR3 sequence: CASGLTDTGELFF. The CDR3 DNA follows: TGTGCCAGCGGCCTGACAGACACCGGGGAGCTGTTTTTT.

This clonotype showed up many times. The CDR3 here is CASSGQVPADTQYF. In DNA form, the CDR3 reads TGTGCCAGCAGCGGACAGGTCCCCGCAGATACGCAGTATTTT. This chain uses TRBV12-3 or TRBV12-4 with TRBJ2-3, with 7 nucleotides matching TRBD1. With V trimmed by 6 bases and J by 4 bases, 7 bases remained unmatched. CDR3 length equals 14 residues.

There are many counts of this clonotype. The chain uses TRBV3-1 and TRBJ2-2; TRBD2 might be the D (5 bases). Trimming shortened V by 4 bases and J by 8 bases, and 14 bases separated the two germline ends. This CDR3 spans 14 amino acids. Looked up from germline, CDR1 is LGHDT and CDR2 is YNNKEL (reference sequence). The CDR3 coding sequence is TGTGCCAGCAGCCCTGGACTCTCAAAGGGGGAGCTGTTTTTT. As protein: CASSPGLSKGELFF.

The J gene is TRBJ2-1, the V gene TRBV11-2; tentative D call: TRBD2 (6 bases). V lost 3 bases and J lost 13, with 16 bases in between. Germline V lookup: CDR1 SGHAT, CDR2 FQNNGV. The CDR3 runs to 13 residues. In DNA form, the CDR3 reads TGTGCCAGCAGCTTGGGGGGACTCCCTGCACAGTTCTTC. As protein: CASSLGGLPAQFF.

About this clonotype: This may be a read error: a much more frequent sequence differs by one nucleotide. Here the CDR3 reads CASSFLISSSTDAQYF. The DNA for the CDR3 is TGTGCCAGCAGCTTTCTCATAAGCAGTAGCACAGATGCGCAGTATTTT. The chain is built from TRBV11-3 and TRBJ2-3, with D uncertain. The CDR3 has 16 residues. Germline V lookup: CDR1 SGHNT, CDR2 YENEEA.

This clonotype appeared many times. For the CDR3, the DNA is TGTGCCAGCAGCCAATTTCAGGGAGGAACTGAAGCTTTCTTT. Translating gives CASSQFQGGTEAFF. The J gene is TRBJ1-1, the V gene TRBV28; maybe TRBD1 (5 bases). This CDR3 is built from 14 residues. The V gene's germline CDR1 is MDHEN and CDR2 SYDVKM. The V end was cut by 6 bases, the J end by 5 bases, with 16 bases between.

This clonotype showed up many times. CDR3: CASGLGWNTEAFF. In DNA form, the CDR3 reads TGTGCCAGCGGCCTAGGGTGGAACACTGAAGCTTTCTTT. The chain joins TRBV6-1 to TRBJ1-1, with unresolved D. Trimming stripped 8 bases from V and 1 base from J, with 11 bases between. The CDR3 is 13 residues long. CDR1 MNHNS and CDR2 SASEGT come from the germline V gene.

This clonotype came up many times. This rearrangement joins TRBV18 to TRBJ2-2, with 8 bases that match TRBD1. CDR1 and CDR2 from the germline V gene are KGHSH and LQKENI. The ends lost 3 bases at V and 5 bases at J; junction bases unmatched: 5. The CDR3 is made up of 15 amino acids. The DNA of the CDR3 is TGTGCCAGCTCACCTGGGACAGGAACTACCGGGGAGCTGTTTTTT. This translates into CASSPGTGTTGELFF. The variable domain in full, completed from reference TRBV18 and TRBJ2-2, reads NAGVMQNPRHLVRRRGQEARLRCSPMKGHSHVYWYRQLPEEGLKFMVYLQKENIIDESGMPKERFSAEFPKEGPSILRIQQVVRGDSAAYFCASSPGTGTTGELFFGEGSRLTVL.

This clonotype was counted at least ten times. The rearrangement uses TRBV28 and TRBJ2-7; D is ambiguous. Per the germline V gene, CDR1 is MDHEN and CDR2 is SYDVKM. This CDR3 has 15 residues. V was shortened by 5 bases and J by 4 bases, with 18 bases between the two germline ends. The CDR3 nucleotides are TGTGCCAGCAGTCTAAGGACGGCTTTAGGGTACGAGCAGTACTTC. This translates into CASSLRTALGYEQYF.

This clonotype came up many times. The chain employs TRBV19 and TRBJ2-1; 9 bases line up with TRBD2. The J segment lost 6 bases and the V segment lost 6 bases, leaving 6 bases of the junction unmatched. The CDR3 sequence is 14 residues long. Looked up from germline, CDR1 is LNHDA and CDR2 is SQIVND (reference sequence). CDR3 DNA: TGTGCCAGTAGAAGACTAGCGGAGACCAATGAGCAGTTCTTC. It yields the protein CASRRLAETNEQFF.

CDR3 sequence reads: CSVVGADTGELFF. The CDR3 region has the DNA TGCAGCGTTGTAGGGGCCGACACCGGGGAGCTGTTTTTT. This sequence joins TRBV29-1 and TRBJ2-2; D might be TRBD1 (5 bases). Trimming stripped 4 bases from V and 3 bases from J, with 9 bases between. The CDR3 has 13 residues. Germline values: CDR1 SQVTM, CDR2 ANQGSEA.

This clonotype was recorded at least ten times. J is TRBJ2-5 and V is TRBV5-8; D is uncertain. From germline, CDR1 is SGHTS and CDR2 YDEGEE. V lost 7 bases and J 2 bases, leaving 15 bases between the germline ends. There are 14 residues in the CDR3. CDR3 nucleotide sequence: TGTGCCAGCGCGAAGGGCGTGGAGCAAGAGACCCAGTACTTC. Amino acid sequence: CASAKGVEQETQYF.

This clonotype appeared many times. This chain connects TRBV5-1 to TRBJ2-3; 8 positions agree with TRBD1. With 4 bases clipped from V and 7 bases from J, the junction kept 14 bases outside the gene matches. CDR1 is SGHRS and CDR2 is YFSETQ in the germline V gene. The CDR3 length is 16 residues. Written as DNA, the CDR3 is TGCGCCAGCAGCCCCAACTCCGGACAGGGCATAAATACGCAGTATTTT. Protein sequence: CASSPNSGQGINTQYF.

This clonotype was seen at least ten times. The chain links TRBV20-1 to TRBJ2-1; D not certain. This CDR3 comprises 12 residues. Germline values: CDR1 DFQATT, CDR2 SNEGSKA (reference sequence). V lost 6 bases, J lost 8 bases, and 14 bases lay in between. CDR3 bases: TGCAGTGCCCCCACGCCCTCCCATGAGCAGTTCTTC. Encoded protein: CSAPTPSHEQFF.

This rearrangement joins TRBV20-1 to TRBJ2-7; no definite D call. The CDR3 has 11 amino acids. Germline CDR1 DFQATT, CDR2 SNEGSKA (reference sequence). V lost 3 bases and J 5 bases, leaving 8 bases between the germline ends. The CDR3, as DNA: TGCAGTGCTAGCTATCGGAACGAGCAGTACTTC. As protein: CSASYRNEQYF.

This clonotype has ten or more counts. V is TRBV28 and J is TRBJ1-2; D is uncertain. The CDR3 is 14 amino acids. CDR1 is MDHEN, CDR2 SYDVKM, per germline. V lost 6 bases, J lost 7 bases, and 18 bases lay in between. The CDR3 region has the DNA TGTGCCAGCAGCCTTTCTCTGACTGGCCTTGGCTACACCTTC. Translating gives CASSLSLTGLGYTF.

With regard to this clonotype: A much more abundant neighbour one base away suggests this may be a read error. The J gene is TRBJ2-5, the V gene TRBV30; D call uncertain. CDR1 and CDR2 (germline): GTSNPN, SVGIG (reference sequence). The CDR3 totals 14 residues. V was pared by 5 bases and J by 2 bases, with 15 bases between. This CDR3 is CAWGKYVGQETQYF. CDR3 DNA: TGTGCCTGGGGGAAATACGTGGGTCAAGAGACCCAGTACTTC.

This clonotype was detected a few times. The chain has TRBV6-1 and TRBJ1-3; 7 positions agree with TRBD1. The CDR3 has 14 residues. V trimming: 6 bases; J trimming: 1 base; junction bases outside the gene matches: 3. CDR1 and CDR2 (germline): MNHNS, SASEGT. DNA for the CDR3: TGTGCCAGCAGGGGGACAGCGTCTGGAAACACCATATATTTT. Translation: CASRGTASGNTIYF.

The table lists this clonotype with a count of one. A single base separates this from a much larger clone, so it may be a read error. J is TRBJ1-6 and V is TRBV19; D is unclear. The length of the CDR3 is 15 residues. The germline V gene has CDR1 LNHDA and CDR2 SQIVND (reference sequence). V shed 3 bases and J shed 6 bases, with 12 bases lying between them. Here the CDR3 reads CASSMDRALNSPLHF. The CDR3 nucleotides read TGTGCCAGTAGTATGGACCGAGCCCTTAATTCACCCCTCCACTTT.

The chain is built from TRBV5-5 and TRBJ1-5; possible D gene TRBD1, 6 bases. Trimming removed 3 bases from V and 0 bases from J, with 13 bases in between. In germline, CDR1 is SGHKS, CDR2 YYEKEE (reference sequence). This CDR3 spans 16 amino acids. The CDR3, as DNA: TGTGCCAGCAGCTGGGGGGGGGGCTATAGCAATCAGCCCCAGCATTTT. It translates to CASSWGGGYSNQPQHF.

Many counts were recorded for this clonotype. J is TRBJ2-1 and V is TRBV7-9, with D possibly being TRBD1 or TRBD2 (5 bases each). The CDR3 has 11 residues. The germline V gene encodes CDR1 SEHNR and CDR2 FQNEAQ (reference sequence). Trimming cost V 0 bases and J 13 bases, with 7 bases left between them. CDR3 in amino acids: CASSLAGDQFF. In DNA form, the CDR3 reads TGTGCCAGCAGCTTAGCTGGGGACCAGTTCTTC. Filled out from reference TRBV7-9 and TRBJ2-1, the complete variable domain reads DTGVSQNPRHKITKRGQNVTFRCDPISEHNRLYWYRQTLGQGPEFLTYFQNEAQLEKSRLLSDRFSAERPKGSFSTLEIQRTEQGDSAMYLCASSLAGDQFFGPGTRLTVL.